Here is one TCR beta chain with its context. The germline CDR1 and CDR2 sequences are SQVTM and ANQGSEA. The CDR3 loop spans 14 amino acids. Trimming cost V 6 bases and J 5 bases, with 18 bases left between them. This specimen belongs to a study of blood T cell repertoires in COVID-19. As for the study in general: Nucleic acid was either cDNA or gDNA, and it came from T cells, B-cell-depleted T cells, or PBMCs.

Data came from immunoSEQ multiplex PCR; TCRdb stores just in-frame clones and leaves some out. The table records 90,000 to 100,000 clones, over 70% of them present only once. The sequenced sample was peripheral blood. This clonotype was obtained from a woman aged 80 or over with acute or convalescent COVID-19. This chain connects TRBV29-1 to TRBJ2-3; TRBD2 might be the D (6 bases). CDR3 in amino acids: CSVGGTARGDTQYF. The CDR3 DNA follows: TGCAGCGTCGGCGGGACCGCCAGAGGAGATACGCAGTATTTT.